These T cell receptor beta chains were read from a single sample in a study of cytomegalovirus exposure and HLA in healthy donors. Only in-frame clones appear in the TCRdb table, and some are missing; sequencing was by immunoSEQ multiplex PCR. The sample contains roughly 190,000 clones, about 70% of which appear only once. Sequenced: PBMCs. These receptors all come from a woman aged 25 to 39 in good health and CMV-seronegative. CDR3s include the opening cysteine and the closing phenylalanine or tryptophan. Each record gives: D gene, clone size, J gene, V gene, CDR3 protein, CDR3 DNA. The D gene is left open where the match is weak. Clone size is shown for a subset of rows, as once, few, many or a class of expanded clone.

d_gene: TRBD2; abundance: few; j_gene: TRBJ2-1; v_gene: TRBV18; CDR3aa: CASSPPGLAGGWSYNEQFF; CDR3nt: TGTGCCAGCTCACCACCGGGACTAGCGGGAGGTTGGTCCTACAATGAGCAGTTCTTC
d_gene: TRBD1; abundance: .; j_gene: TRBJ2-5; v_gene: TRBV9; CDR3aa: CASSPGTGLQETQYF; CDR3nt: TGTGCCAGCAGCCCGGGGACAGGTCTCCAAGAGACCCAGTACTTC
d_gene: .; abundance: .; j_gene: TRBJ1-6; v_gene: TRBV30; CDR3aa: CAWSETPGAPLHF; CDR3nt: TGTGCCTGGAGTGAAACCCCAGGGGCACCCCTCCACTTT
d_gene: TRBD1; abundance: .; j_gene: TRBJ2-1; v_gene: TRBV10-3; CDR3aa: CAISEFSGTGDNEQFF; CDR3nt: TGTGCCATCAGTGAGTTCTCCGGGACAGGGGACAATGAGCAGTTCTTC
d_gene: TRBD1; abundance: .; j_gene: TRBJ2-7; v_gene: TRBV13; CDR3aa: CASSSSGTGTYEQYF; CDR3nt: TGTGCCAGCAGCTCCTCCGGGACAGGGACCTACGAGCAGTACTTC
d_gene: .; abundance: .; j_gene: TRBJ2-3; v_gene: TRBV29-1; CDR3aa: CSVRGSTDTQYF; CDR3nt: TGCAGCGTTCGGGGGAGTACAGATACGCAGTATTTT
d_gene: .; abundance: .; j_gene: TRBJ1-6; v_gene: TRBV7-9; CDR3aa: CASSLVSLAYNSPLHF; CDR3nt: TGTGCCAGCAGCTTAGTTTCACTAGCTTATAATTCACCCCTCCACTTT
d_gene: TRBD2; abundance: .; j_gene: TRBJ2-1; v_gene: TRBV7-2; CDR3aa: CASSLALIGAGGPTTEQFF; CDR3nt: TGTGCCAGCAGCTTAGCGCTAATAGGGGCGGGAGGGCCGACCACTGAGCAGTTCTTC
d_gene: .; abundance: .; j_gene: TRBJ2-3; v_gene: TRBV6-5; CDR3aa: CASSQTGDTQYF; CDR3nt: TGTGCCAGCAGTCAGACTGGGGATACGCAGTATTTT
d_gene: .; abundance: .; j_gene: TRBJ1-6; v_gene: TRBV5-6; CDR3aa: CASSLGLSSYNSPLHF; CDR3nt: TGTGCCAGCAGCTTGGGACTGAGCTCCTATAATTCACCCCTCCACTTT
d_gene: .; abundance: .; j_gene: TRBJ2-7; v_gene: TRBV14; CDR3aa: CASSHPAGRIGRTYEQYF; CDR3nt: TGTGCCAGCAGCCACCCCGCGGGACGCATTGGAAGGACCTACGAGCAGTACTTC
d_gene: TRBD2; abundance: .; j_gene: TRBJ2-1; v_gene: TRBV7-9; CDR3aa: CASSLGTSGAYNEQFF; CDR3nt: TGTGCCAGCAGCTTAGGGACTAGCGGGGCCTACAATGAGCAGTTCTTC
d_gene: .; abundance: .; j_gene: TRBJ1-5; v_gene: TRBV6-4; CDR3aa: CASSDSPQGYNQPQHF; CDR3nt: TGTGCCAGCAGTGACTCGCCCCAGGGCTACAATCAGCCCCAGCATTTT
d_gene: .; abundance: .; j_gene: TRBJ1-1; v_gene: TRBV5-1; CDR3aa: CASSRTENTEAFF; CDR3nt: TGCGCCAGCAGCAGGACAGAGAACACTGAAGCTTTCTTT
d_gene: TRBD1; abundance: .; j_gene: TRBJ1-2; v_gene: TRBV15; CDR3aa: CATSRPGTEAPNGYTF; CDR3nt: TGTGCCACCAGCAGGCCCGGGACAGAAGCCCCGAATGGCTACACCTTC
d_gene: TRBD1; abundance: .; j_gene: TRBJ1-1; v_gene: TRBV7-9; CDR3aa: CASSFLRGQNTEAFF; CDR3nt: TGTGCCAGCAGCTTCCTCAGGGGGCAGAACACTGAAGCTTTCTTT
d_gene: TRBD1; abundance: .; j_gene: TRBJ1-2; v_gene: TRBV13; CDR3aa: CASSRWGQDYGYTF; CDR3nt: TGTGCCAGCAGCAGATGGGGACAGGACTATGGCTACACCTTC
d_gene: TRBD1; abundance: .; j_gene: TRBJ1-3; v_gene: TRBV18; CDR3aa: CASSPYGTGNSGNTIYF; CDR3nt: TGTGCCAGCTCACCCTATGGGACAGGGAACTCTGGAAACACCATATATTTT